This entry describes one T cell receptor beta chain. Those enrolled, adults aged roughly 18 to 100 years, came from some 25 US areas. Membership in each cohort depended on participant-reported clinical history. This sample stems from a study of blood T cell repertoires in COVID-19. Study-level information: Sources were T cells, B-cell-depleted T cells, or PBMCs; the material itself was cDNA or gDNA.

The authors' processing: Scientists estimated how many nucleated cells there were by amplifying reference gene primers. Here immunoSEQ multiplex PCR was the method, and the copy in TCRdb shows in-frame clones only, minus some. D and trimming come from the DNA, and the V and J calls and clone size come from that table. This sample has under 500,000 clones, with approximately 90% found just once. Germline lookup yields CDR1 SGHRS and CDR2 YFSETQ. The CDR3 runs 16 residues. The V and J ends lost 6 bases and 0 bases, in that order; junction bases with no gene match: 8. Input material: PBMCs or T cells enriched from blood (not recorded which). This sequence was found in a woman under 30 with acute COVID-19. J is TRBJ1-3 and V is TRBV5-1; the match to TRBD1 covers 8 bases. CDR3 sequence: CASTEATGVSGNTIYF. The CDR3 DNA follows: TGCGCCAGCACCGAAGCGACAGGGGTCTCTGGAAACACCATATATTTT. Based on the CDR3 plus reference TRBV5-1 and TRBJ1-3, the full variable domain is KAGVTQTPRYLIKTRGQQVTLSCSPISGHRSVSWYQQTPGQGLQFLFEYFSETQRNKGNFPGRFSGRQFSNSRSEMNVSTLELGDSALYLCASTEATGVSGNTIYFGEGSWLTVV.